These 21 T cell receptor beta chains originate from one sample sequenced in a study of vaccination effects on CD4 cells after COVID-19. Ahead of sequencing, the ViraFEST assay grew antigen-specific CD4+ T cells using viral peptide pools. Upon completion of about 10 days in culture, CD4+ T cells were isolated. All vaccine recipients tested negative for nucleocapsid antibodies and had never contracted SARS-CoV-2 infection. Profiled with immunoSEQ multiplex PCR; TCRdb holds only in-frame clones, not every one. The sample has about 24,000 clones, about 70% seen once; the top ten hold about a tenth. Their antigen targets remain unknown. The sample consisted of CD4+ T cells from PBMCs cultured with HCoV-NL63 spike peptides, taken before COVID-19 vaccination. These receptors were collected from a human donor who received a COVID-19 vaccine.

This chain connects TRBV25-1 to TRBJ1-1; D not certain. CDR1 is MGHDK and CDR2 is SYGVNS in the germline V gene. The V end was cut by 4 bases, the J end by 0 bases, with 6 bases between. CDR3 size: 13 residues. CDR3 loop: CASSVRVNTEAFF. The CDR3 coding sequence is TGTGCCAGCAGTGTAAGGGTGAACACTGAAGCTTTCTTT.

By sample share, this clone is medium-sized. The V and J genes are TRBV9 and TRBJ2-5; no reliable D call. The CDR3 covers 12 residues. Trimming took 3 bases from V and 5 from J, leaving 8 bases between them. Germline V gives CDR1 SGDLS, CDR2 YYNGEE. CDR3 bases: TGTGCCAGCAGCGGAATGCCGGAGACCCAGTACTTC. Encoded protein: CASSGMPETQYF.

This chain connects TRBV10-3 to TRBJ2-7; D may correspond to TRBD1 or TRBD2 (7 bases each). The CDR3 is 14 residues long. Germline CDR1 reads ENHRY; CDR2 reads SYGVKD. Trimming cost V 8 bases and J 2 bases, with 16 bases left between them. As DNA, the CDR3 is TGTGCCATCGGGGGGAGGGGGCTGACCTACGAGCAGTACTTC. Its protein is CAIGGRGLTYEQYF.

This chain uses TRBV5-4 with TRBJ1-2; TRBD1 matches 7 bases. This CDR3 comprises 15 residues. CDR1 is SGHNT, CDR2 YYREEE, per germline (reference sequence). V trimming: 2 bases; J trimming: 0 bases; junction bases outside the gene matches: 4. The CDR3 here is CASSFPQGANYGYTF. Here the CDR3 DNA reads TGTGCCAGCAGCTTTCCGCAGGGGGCTAACTATGGCTACACCTTC. The variable domain in full, with the rest retrieved from reference TRBV5-4 and TRBJ1-2, is ETGVTQSPTHLIKTRGQQVTLRCSSQSGHNTVSWYQQALGQGPQFIFQYYREEENGRGNFPPRFSGLQFPNYSSELNVNALELDDSALYLCASSFPQGANYGYTFGSGTRLTVV.

The chain carries TRBV2 and TRBJ2-2; 13 bases match TRBD2. Germline trimming cut 9 bases from V and 7 bases from J; bases unmatched to any gene: 8. CDR3 length: 15 amino acids. Germline CDR1 is SNHLY and CDR2 is FYNNEI. CDR3 protein: CASGTSGVVGGELFF. Here the CDR3 DNA reads TGTGCCAGTGGGACTAGCGGGGTCGTCGGCGGGGAGCTGTTTTTT.

CDR3 DNA: TGTGCCAGCAGCTTAGCCAGGTGGATCCTATCGGAAGGAGAAGAGACCCAGTACTTC. It encodes CASSLARWILSEGEETQYF. The V and J genes are TRBV7-9 and TRBJ2-5; no clear D gene. Germline V gene sequence: CDR1 SEHNR, CDR2 FQNEAQ (reference sequence). The CDR3 has 19 residues. Trimming cost V 0 bases and J 3 bases, with 23 bases left between them.

The V gene is TRBV5-1, the J gene TRBJ2-2; tentative D call: TRBD2 (6 bases). Between the trimmed V and J ends, which lost 4 bases and 1 base, there was a span of 14 bases. This CDR3 region has 16 residues. Germline V CDR1 and CDR2: SGHRS, YFSETQ. In DNA, the CDR3 is TGCGCCAGCAGCCGCCTAATGGGGGGGAACACCGGGGAGCTGTTTTTT. Its translation is CASSRLMGGNTGELFF.

The count of this clone is one. The gene calls are TRBV4-2 and TRBJ1-1; D is unresolved. Between the trimmed V and J ends, which lost 0 bases and 6 bases, there was a span of 14 bases. The CDR3 consists of 15 residues. Germline loops: CDR1 LGHNA, CDR2 YNFKEQ. The CDR3 sequence: CASSQDSGVSAEAFF. The CDR3 DNA follows: TGTGCCAGCAGCCAAGATAGTGGCGTTAGCGCTGAAGCTTTCTTT.

A note on this clone: At one boundary the junction diverges from the germline segment, which might be a read error. The chain carries TRBV19 and TRBJ2-5; TRBD1 aligns across 7 bases. The CDR3 sequence is 16 residues long. Germline assignment: CDR1 LNHDA and CDR2 SQIVND (reference sequence). For the CDR3, the DNA is TGTGCCAGTACTTCTGGTAGGGGGACAGCACAAGGGACCCAGTACTTC. Translated: CASTSGRGTAQGTQYF. Looking up the rest from reference TRBV19 and TRBJ2-5 gives the full variable domain: DGGITQSPKYLFRKEGQNVTLSCEQNLNHDAMYWYRQDPGQGLRLIYYSQIVNDFQKGDIAEGYSVSREKKESFPLTVTSAQKNPTAFYLCASTSGRGTAQGTQYFGPGTRLLVL.

J is TRBJ2-7 and V is TRBV5-1; perhaps TRBD1 as D (6 bases). This CDR3 contains 13 residues. Germline V CDR1 and CDR2: SGHRS, YFSETQ. The ends were cut back, 0 bases at V and 6 bases at J, with 10 bases in the middle. In DNA, the CDR3 is TGCGCCAGCAGCTTGGCGGGACAATCCGAGCAGTACTTC. This translates into CASSLAGQSEQYF.

This clone was seen a few times. The gene calls are TRBV6-2 or TRBV6-3 and TRBJ1-1, with no clear D. The CDR3 totals 13 residues. V shed 4 bases and J shed 3 bases, with 9 bases lying between them. Per germline, CDR1 MNHEY and CDR2 SVGEGT. CDR3 coding DNA: TGTGCCAGCAGTTGGTCAGCCTACACTGAAGCTTTCTTT. Protein: CASSWSAYTEAFF.

V and J are TRBV14 and TRBJ2-1, with TRBD1 matching over 7 bases. Germline V gene lookup returns CDR1 SGHDN and CDR2 FVKESK. This CDR3 region has 15 residues. J lost 3 bases, V lost 4 bases, and 6 bases had no gene match. The CDR3 DNA follows: TGTGCCAGCAGCCGAACCGGGACAGTCTACAATGAGCAGTTCTTC. Residues: CASSRTGTVYNEQFF.

The rearrangement links TRBV6-5 to TRBJ1-1; D possibly corresponds to TRBD1 (5 bases). The V gene lost 6 bases and the J gene lost 3 bases, with 11 bases spanning the gap. This CDR3 spans 13 amino acids. CDR1 is MNHEY and CDR2 is SVGAGI in the germline V gene. This CDR3 reads CASRPRQYTEAFF. For the CDR3, the DNA is TGTGCCAGCAGACCCCGACAGTACACTGAAGCTTTCTTT.

This clone occurred once. The V and J genes are TRBV3-1 (or the pseudogene TRBV3-2) and TRBJ1-2; 8 bases agree with TRBD1. In germline, CDR1 is LGHDT, CDR2 YNNKEL (reference sequence). Losses at the gene ends were 4 bases for V and 4 bases for J; bases not matched to a gene: 8. The CDR3 extends over 15 amino acids. CDR3 nucleotides: TGTGCCAGCAGCCTTACCGGGACAGGATCCTATGGCTACACCTTC. Residues: CASSLTGTGSYGYTF.

This sequence joins TRBV7-5 and TRBJ1-2. TRBV7-5 counts as a pseudogene. The CDR3 extends over 12 amino acids. As DNA, the CDR3 is TGTGCCAGAAGCTTAGGGCCGGATGGCTACACCTTC. This gives the protein CARSLGPDGYTF.

The V call is TRBV5-5, the J call TRBJ1-5, with 7 positions matching TRBD1. CDR1 and CDR2 from the germline V gene are SGHKS and YYEKEE (reference sequence). There are 13 residues in the CDR3. V lost 3 bases to trimming and J lost 5 bases; unmatched junction nucleotides: 2. The CDR3 DNA reads as TGTGCCAGCAGCTGGACAGGAGATCAGCCCCAGCATTTT. Its translation: CASSWTGDQPQHF.

This sequence joins TRBV24-1 and TRBJ2-1; the D call may be TRBD1 or TRBD2 (5 bases each). The V and J ends lost 4 bases and 4 bases respectively, with 16 bases between them. The CDR3 consists of 16 residues. CDR1 and CDR2 (germline): KGHDR, SFDVKD. The CDR3 loop reads CATSDPSVGTYNEQFF. The CDR3 coding sequence is TGTGCCACCAGTGACCCCTCCGTCGGGACGTACAATGAGCAGTTCTTC.

The CDR3 loop is CASSEARGGTEAFF. Written as DNA, the CDR3 is TGCGCCAGCAGTGAGGCCCGGGGCGGCACTGAAGCTTTCTTT. J is TRBJ1-1 and V is TRBV10-1, with TRBD1 as a possible D gene (5 bases). CDR1 is WNHNN, CDR2 SYGVQD, per germline (reference sequence). The CDR3 runs 14 residues. V dropped 2 bases and J dropped 4 bases, with 11 bases sitting between them.

V usage is TRBV7-7 and J usage is TRBJ2-5, with D unclear. The CDR3 loop spans 16 amino acids. V was cut by 4 bases and J by 0 bases, with 15 bases left in between. Looked up from germline, CDR1 is SSHAT and CDR2 is FNYEAQ (reference sequence). CDR3 residues: CASSSGRRLYQETQYF. The CDR3 DNA follows: TGTGCCAGCAGCTCCGGTAGGAGATTGTACCAAGAGACCCAGTACTTC. The whole variable domain, filled in from reference TRBV7-7 and TRBJ2-5, reads GAGVSQSPRYKVTKRGQDVTLRCDPISSHATLYWYQQALGQGPEFLTYFNYEAQPDKSGLPSDRFSAERPEGSISTLTIQRTEQRDSAMYRCASSSGRRLYQETQYFGPGTRLLVL.

This chain joins TRBV3-1 (or the pseudogene TRBV3-2) and TRBJ2-1, with 10 bases that match TRBD2. CDR1 is LGHDT and CDR2 is YNNKEL in the germline V gene (reference sequence). The trim removed 4 bases at V and 4 bases at J, leaving 7 bases unmatched. The length of the CDR3 is 16 residues. As DNA, the CDR3 is TGTGCCAGCAGCCGAAAGACTAGCGGGTTTTACAATGAGCAGTTCTTC. As protein: CASSRKTSGFYNEQFF.

The chain uses TRBV18 and TRBJ1-1; D gene ambiguous. CDR1 is KGHSH and CDR2 is LQKENI in the germline V gene. The CDR3 totals 14 residues. V was cut by 0 bases and J by 4 bases, with 9 bases left in between. CDR3 protein: CASSPPGGSTEAFF. The CDR3 DNA reads as TGTGCCAGCTCACCACCGGGAGGGTCCACTGAAGCTTTCTTT.